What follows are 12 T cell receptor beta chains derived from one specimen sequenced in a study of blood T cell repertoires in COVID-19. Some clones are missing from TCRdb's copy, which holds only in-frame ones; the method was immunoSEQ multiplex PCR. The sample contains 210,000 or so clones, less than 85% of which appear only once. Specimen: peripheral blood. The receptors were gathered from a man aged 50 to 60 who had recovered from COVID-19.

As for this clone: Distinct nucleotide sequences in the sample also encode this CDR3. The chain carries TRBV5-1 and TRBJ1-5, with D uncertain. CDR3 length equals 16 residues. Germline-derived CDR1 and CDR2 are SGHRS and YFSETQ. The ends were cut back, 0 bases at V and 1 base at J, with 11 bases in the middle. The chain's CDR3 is CASSLDSGSSNQPQHF. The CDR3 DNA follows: TGCGCCAGCAGCTTGGACTCCGGGTCCAGCAATCAGCCCCAGCATTTT.

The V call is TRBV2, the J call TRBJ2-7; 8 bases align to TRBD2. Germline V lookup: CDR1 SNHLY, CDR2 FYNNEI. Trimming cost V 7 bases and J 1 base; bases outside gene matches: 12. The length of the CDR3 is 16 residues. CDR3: CASTAPTSGYSYEQYF. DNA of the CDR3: TGTGCCAGCACTGCCCCAACTAGCGGATATTCCTACGAGCAGTACTTC.

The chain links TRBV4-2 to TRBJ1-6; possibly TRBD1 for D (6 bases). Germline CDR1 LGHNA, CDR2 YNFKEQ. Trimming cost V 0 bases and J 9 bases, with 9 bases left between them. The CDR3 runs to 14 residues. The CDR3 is CASSQEVQGSPLHF. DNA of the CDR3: TGTGCCAGCAGCCAAGAAGTACAGGGTTCACCCCTCCACTTT.

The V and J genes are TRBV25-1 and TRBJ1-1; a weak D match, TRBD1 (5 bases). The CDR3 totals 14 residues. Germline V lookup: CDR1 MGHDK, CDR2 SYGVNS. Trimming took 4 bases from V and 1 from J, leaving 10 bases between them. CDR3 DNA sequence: TGTGCCAGCAGTGTATCCAGGGAGAACACTGAAGCTTTCTTT. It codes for CASSVSRENTEAFF.

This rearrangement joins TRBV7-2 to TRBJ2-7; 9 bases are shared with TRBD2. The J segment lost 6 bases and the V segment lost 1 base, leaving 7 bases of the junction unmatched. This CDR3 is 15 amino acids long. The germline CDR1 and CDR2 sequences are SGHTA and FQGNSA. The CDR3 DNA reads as TGTGCCAGCAGCTTAGTTAGCGGGAGCCCCAGCGAGCAGTACTTC. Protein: CASSLVSGSPSEQYF.

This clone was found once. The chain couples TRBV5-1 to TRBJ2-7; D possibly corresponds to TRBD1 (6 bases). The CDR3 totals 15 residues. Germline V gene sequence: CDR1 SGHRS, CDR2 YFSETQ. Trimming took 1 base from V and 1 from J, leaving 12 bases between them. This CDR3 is CASSLSSGTSYEQYF. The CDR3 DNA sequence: TGCGCCAGCAGCTTGAGCTCCGGGACATCCTACGAGCAGTACTTC.

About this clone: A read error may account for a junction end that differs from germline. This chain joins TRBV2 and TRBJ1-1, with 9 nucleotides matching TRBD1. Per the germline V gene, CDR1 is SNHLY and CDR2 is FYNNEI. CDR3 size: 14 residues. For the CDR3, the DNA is TGTGCCAGCAGGGAAGGACAGGGGTTCCCTGAAGCTTTCTTT. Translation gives CASREGQGFPEAFF.

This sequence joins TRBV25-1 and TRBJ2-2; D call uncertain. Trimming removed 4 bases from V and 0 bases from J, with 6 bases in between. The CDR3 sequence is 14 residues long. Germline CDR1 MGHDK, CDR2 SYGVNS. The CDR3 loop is CASSGRTNTGELFF. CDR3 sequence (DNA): TGTGCCAGCAGTGGGAGAACGAACACCGGGGAGCTGTTTTTT.

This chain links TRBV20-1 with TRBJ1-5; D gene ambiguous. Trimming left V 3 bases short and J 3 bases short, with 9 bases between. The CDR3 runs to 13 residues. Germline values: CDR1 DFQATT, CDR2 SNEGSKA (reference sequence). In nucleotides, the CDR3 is TGCAGTGCTAGTCCGGTCAACAATCAGCCCCAGCATTTT. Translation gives CSASPVNNQPQHF.

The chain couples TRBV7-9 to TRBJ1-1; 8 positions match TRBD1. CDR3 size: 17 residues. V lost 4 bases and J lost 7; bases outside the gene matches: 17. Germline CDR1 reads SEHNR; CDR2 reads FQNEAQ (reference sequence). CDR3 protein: CASSSGQGALPLDEAFF. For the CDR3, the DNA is TGTGCCAGCAGCTCCGGGCAGGGGGCACTCCCGTTGGATGAAGCTTTCTTT.

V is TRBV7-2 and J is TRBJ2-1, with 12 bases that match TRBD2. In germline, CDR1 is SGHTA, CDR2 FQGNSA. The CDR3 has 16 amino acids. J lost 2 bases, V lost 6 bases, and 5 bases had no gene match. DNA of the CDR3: TGTGCCAGCAGGCTGACTAGCGGGAGCCCCTACAATGAGCAGTTCTTC. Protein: CASRLTSGSPYNEQFF. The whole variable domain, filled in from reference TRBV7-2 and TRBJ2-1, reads GAGVSQSPSNKVTEKGKDVELRCDPISGHTALYWYRQSLGQGLEFLIYFQGNSAPDKSGLPSDRFSAERTGGSVSTLTIQRTQQEDSAVYLCASRLTSGSPYNEQFFGPGTRLTVL.

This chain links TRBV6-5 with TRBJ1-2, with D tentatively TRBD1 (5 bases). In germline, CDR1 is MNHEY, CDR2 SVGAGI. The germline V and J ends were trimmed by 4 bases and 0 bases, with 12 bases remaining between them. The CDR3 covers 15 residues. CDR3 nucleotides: TGTGCCAGCAGTTCCGTGGTAGGGGCTAACTATGGCTACACCTTC. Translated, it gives CASSSVVGANYGYTF.